This T cell receptor beta chain derives from a study of T-cell memory formation after mild COVID-19. General study results and limits: CD4/CD8 balance characterized clones contracting day 15 to 85, and CD4+ skew characterized later expanders. Several responding clones turned up in pre-infection memory, indicating that cross-reactive memory may have taken part.

Employing constant-segment primers, 5'RACE generated TCR alpha and TCR beta cDNA libraries bearing sample barcodes and UMIs. From the 5' RACE reads, TCRdb called clonotypes with MiXCR, one entry per CDR3 protein. The sample holds roughly 58,000 distinct CDR3 sequences, 9.5% seen once. This clonotype was recorded a few times. Its target is not known. With V trimmed by 5 bases and J by 4 bases, 1 base remained unmatched. Germline V gene sequence: CDR1 DFQATT, CDR2 SNEGSKA (reference sequence). CDR3 length: 12 residues. Sequences were obtained from PBMCs or a T cell subset sorted from them (not recorded which). The chain has TRBV20-1 and TRBJ1-2; 10 bases match TRBD1. This clonotype originated in a man between 18 and 29 years old who had mild COVID-19 (a few samples of this study predate the infection). Cell type and time point are not known. The DNA for the CDR3 is TGCAGTGCTCGGACAGGGGGCTATGGCTACACCTTC. This encodes CSARTGGYGYTF.